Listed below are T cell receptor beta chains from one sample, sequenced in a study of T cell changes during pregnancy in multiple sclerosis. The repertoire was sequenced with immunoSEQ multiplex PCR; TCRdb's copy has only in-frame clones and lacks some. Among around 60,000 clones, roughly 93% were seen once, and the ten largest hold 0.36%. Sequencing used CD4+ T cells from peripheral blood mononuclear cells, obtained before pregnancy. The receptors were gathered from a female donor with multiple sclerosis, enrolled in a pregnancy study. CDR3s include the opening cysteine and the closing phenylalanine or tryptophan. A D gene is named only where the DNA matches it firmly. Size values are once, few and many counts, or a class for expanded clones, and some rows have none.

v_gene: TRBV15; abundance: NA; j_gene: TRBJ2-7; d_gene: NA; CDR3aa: CATSRDLRSSYEQYF; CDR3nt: TGTGCCACCAGCAGAGATCTGAGGAGCTCCTACGAGCAGTACTTC
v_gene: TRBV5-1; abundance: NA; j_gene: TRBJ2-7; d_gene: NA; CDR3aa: CASSLVPGSYEQYF; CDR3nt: TGCGCCAGCAGCTTGGTCCCGGGATCCTACGAGCAGTACTTC
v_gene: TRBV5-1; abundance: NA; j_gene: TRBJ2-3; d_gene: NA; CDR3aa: CASTTTGSTDTQYF; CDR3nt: TGCGCCAGCACCACGACGGGATCCACAGATACGCAGTATTTT
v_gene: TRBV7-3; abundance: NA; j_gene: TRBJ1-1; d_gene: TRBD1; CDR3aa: CASSLVPGQGAQNTEAFF; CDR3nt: TGTGCCAGCAGCTTAGTTCCGGGACAGGGGGCCCAGAACACTGAAGCTTTCTTT
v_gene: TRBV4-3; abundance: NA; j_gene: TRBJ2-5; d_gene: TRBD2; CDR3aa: CASSPSSGTAEETQYF; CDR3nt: TGCGCCAGCAGCCCCTCTAGCGGGACGGCGGAAGAGACCCAGTACTTC
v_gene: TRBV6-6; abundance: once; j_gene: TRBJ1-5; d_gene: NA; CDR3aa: CASSADLQGGQPQHF; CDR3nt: TGTGCCAGCAGTGCTGACCTTCAGGGTGGTCAGCCCCAGCATTTT
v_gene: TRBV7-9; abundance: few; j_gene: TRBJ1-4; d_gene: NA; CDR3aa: CASSLDRVNEKLFF; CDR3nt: TGTGCCAGCAGCTTAGACAGGGTGAACGAAAAACTGTTTTTT
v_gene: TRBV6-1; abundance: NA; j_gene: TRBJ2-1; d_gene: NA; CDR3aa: CASSTKQVTYNEQFF; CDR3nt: TGTGCCAGCAGCACCAAACAGGTTACCTACAATGAGCAGTTCTTC
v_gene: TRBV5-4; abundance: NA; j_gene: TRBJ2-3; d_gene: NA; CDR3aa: CASSSHLVPFTQYF; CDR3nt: TGTGCCAGCAGCTCTCATCTAGTCCCCTTTACGCAGTATTTT
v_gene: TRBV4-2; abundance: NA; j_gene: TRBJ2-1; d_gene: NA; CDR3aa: CASSQGFSDNEQFF; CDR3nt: TGTGCCAGCAGCCAAGGGTTTAGCGACAATGAGCAGTTCTTC
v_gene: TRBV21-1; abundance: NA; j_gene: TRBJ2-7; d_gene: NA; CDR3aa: CATTGQYF; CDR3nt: TGTGCCACAACTGGGCAGTACTTC